The 29 T cell receptor beta chains below all came from one sample that was sequenced in a study of early T cells in non-severe SARS-CoV-2 infection. TCRdb used MiXCR to reprocess the 5' RACE reads, holding one entry per CDR3 protein. The table has 80,000 to 100,000 distinct CDR3 sequences, approximately 10% seen once. Sequenced material: whole blood, taken at baseline. The receptors were sampled from an adult who was a healthcare worker with PCR-confirmed SARS-CoV-2 infection or an uninfected control (not recorded which).

The rearrangement uses TRBV7-2 and TRBJ2-5; maybe TRBD2 (5 bases). CDR3 length: 16 amino acids. V dropped 7 bases and J dropped 4 bases, with 22 bases sitting between them. Germline CDR1 and CDR2: SGHTA and FQGNSA. Here the CDR3 DNA reads TGTGCCAGCAACAAGGCGGGCGACGCGGGCGGAGAGACCCAGTACTTC. As protein: CASNKAGDAGGETQYF. Filled out from reference TRBV7-2 and TRBJ2-5, the complete variable domain reads GAGVSQSPSNKVTEKGKDVELRCDPISGHTALYWYRQSLGQGLEFLIYFQGNSAPDKSGLPSDRFSAERTGGSVSTLTIQRTQQEDSAVYLCASNKAGDAGGETQYFGPGTRLLVL.

The J gene is TRBJ1-5, the V gene TRBV2; no clear D gene. Germline CDR1 reads SNHLY; CDR2 reads FYNNEI. Deletions cut 1 base from V and 0 bases from J, with 13 bases between. CDR3 size: 17 residues. CDR3 amino acids: CASSEGTEHHSNQPQHF. The CDR3 nucleotides are TGTGCCAGCAGTGAAGGAACCGAACACCATAGCAATCAGCCCCAGCATTTT. The full variable domain, completed using reference TRBV2 and TRBJ1-5, is EPEVTQTPSHQVTQMGQEVILRCVPISNHLYFYWYRQILGQKVEFLVSFYNNEISEKSEIFDDQFSVERPDGSNFTLKIRSTKLEDSAMYFCASSEGTEHHSNQPQHFGDGTRLSIL.

The CDR3 sequence is CASSLVPGINEQYF. CDR3 in DNA: TGTGCCAGCAGCTTAGTTCCAGGGATCAACGAGCAGTACTTC. This sequence joins TRBV7-9 and TRBJ2-7; tentatively, D is TRBD1 (5 bases). The CDR3 is 14 amino acids. V lost 1 base to trimming and J lost 5 bases, with 12 bases between them. Germline V gives CDR1 SEHNR, CDR2 FQNEAQ (reference sequence).

This clonotype was detected a few times. The chain employs TRBV10-1 and TRBJ2-7, with 7 nucleotides matching TRBD1. The V segment lost 2 bases and the J segment 6 bases; nucleotides outside the gene matches: 10. Per germline, CDR1 WNHNN and CDR2 SYGVQD (reference sequence). This CDR3 has 15 amino acids. CDR3 sequence reads: CASSETDRQGSEQYF. In nucleotides, the CDR3 is TGCGCCAGCAGTGAGACGGACAGACAGGGATCCGAGCAGTACTTC.

This clonotype qualifies as medium-sized. This chain connects TRBV7-9 to TRBJ2-3; TRBD2 agrees at 16 bases. CDR1 is SEHNR and CDR2 is FQNEAQ in the germline V gene (reference sequence). The CDR3 covers 18 residues. V shed 5 bases and J 3 bases; nucleotides not matched to a gene: 8. CDR3 residues: CASSGSGLAGGPTDTQYF. The CDR3 region has the DNA TGTGCCAGCAGCGGATCGGGACTAGCGGGAGGGCCGACAGATACGCAGTATTTT.

The chain carries TRBV12-3 or TRBV12-4 and TRBJ2-7; D ambiguous. The CDR3 has 13 amino acids. Trimming removed 3 bases at V and 6 bases at J, with 12 bases between. This chain's CDR3 is CASSLLGSIEQYF. CDR3 bases: TGTGCCAGCAGTTTGTTAGGCAGCATCGAGCAGTACTTC.

This clonotype was seen repeatedly, ten times or more. The chain employs TRBV6-4 and TRBJ2-2; 8 bases line up with TRBD2. The CDR3 loop spans 16 amino acids. The junction had 4 bases not matched to a gene; V was cut back by 4 bases and J by 0 bases. The germline V gene has CDR1 MRHNA and CDR2 SNTAGT. CDR3 residues: CASSVNSGANTGELFF. The CDR3 DNA reads TGTGCCAGCAGTGTCAATAGCGGGGCGAACACCGGGGAGCTGTTTTTT.

The V call is TRBV4-2, the J call TRBJ2-3; 12 bases are a match to TRBD2. This CDR3 is built from 17 residues. The germline gives CDR1 LGHNA, CDR2 YNFKEQ. V trimming: 1 base; J trimming: 5 bases; junction bases outside the gene matches: 7. CDR3 bases: TGTGCCAGCAGCCAAGGCCTCCTAGCGGGAGGGGAAGATACGCAGTATTTT. This sequence encodes CASSQGLLAGGEDTQYF.

There are many counts of this clonotype. This chain links TRBV7-8 with TRBJ2-2; 7 bases map to TRBD1. CDR3 size: 15 residues. The V gene's germline CDR1 is SGHVS and CDR2 FQNEAQ. V shed 5 bases, J shed 7 bases, and the junction held 10 bases outside the gene matches. CDR3 DNA sequence: TGTGCCAGCAGCACCAGGGGGAGCCCCATCGGGGAGCTGTTTTTT. Its protein is CASSTRGSPIGELFF. The full variable domain, with the rest looked up from reference TRBV7-8 and TRBJ2-2, is GAGVSQSPRYKVAKRGQDVALRCDPISGHVSLFWYQQALGQGPEFLTYFQNEAQLDKSGLPSDRFFAERPEGSVSTLKIQRTQQEDSAVYLCASSTRGSPIGELFFGEGSRLTVL.

In this sample, this clonotype turned up many times. J is TRBJ2-1 and V is TRBV3-1; 11 nucleotides agree with TRBD2. The germline V gene encodes CDR1 LGHDT and CDR2 YNNKEL (reference sequence). The CDR3 is 16 amino acids. Germline trimming cut 2 bases from V and 4 bases from J; bases unmatched to any gene: 4. In DNA form, the CDR3 reads TGTGCCAGCAGCCAACGGGCTAGCGGGGGGTACAATGAGCAGTTCTTC. Its translation is CASSQRASGGYNEQFF.

This clonotype has ten or more counts. V is TRBV12-3 or TRBV12-4 and J is TRBJ1-1; no firm D call. V lost 7 bases and J 6 bases, leaving 15 bases between the germline ends. This CDR3 has 13 amino acids. The CDR3 spells CASTSGEAAEAFF. DNA of the CDR3: TGTGCCAGCACCTCCGGTGAGGCCGCTGAAGCTTTCTTT.

This clonotype was detected ten times or more. This rearrangement joins TRBV7-8 to TRBJ2-5; D is uncertain. Trimming removed 6 bases from V and 5 bases from J, with 7 bases in between. This CDR3 region has 11 residues. Germline CDR1 and CDR2: SGHVS and FQNEAQ. For the CDR3, the DNA is TGTGCCAGCAGGCAAGGGGAGACCCAGTACTTC. Protein product: CASRQGETQYF.

The chain joins TRBV6-5 to TRBJ2-6, with TRBD2 as a possible D gene (7 bases). The V end was cut by 2 bases, the J end by 2 bases, with 16 bases between. Germline V gene lookup returns CDR1 MNHEY and CDR2 SVGAGI. There are 18 residues in the CDR3. CDR3 DNA sequence: TGTGCCAGCAGTTACCGGGGGGCGCGGACCGCTGGGGCCAACGTCCTGACTTTC. Protein: CASSYRGARTAGANVLTF.

This clonotype showed up many times. The rearrangement joins TRBV5-8 to TRBJ2-7; the D is unclear. V dropped 1 base and J dropped 1 base, with 3 bases sitting between them. This CDR3 comprises 12 residues. The germline CDR1 and CDR2 sequences are SGHTS and YDEGEE. CDR3 loop: CASSLSSYEQYF. CDR3 coding DNA: TGTGCCAGCAGCTTGAGTTCCTACGAGCAGTACTTC. The full variable domain, completed using reference TRBV5-8 and TRBJ2-7, is EAGVTQSPTHLIKTRGQQATLRCSPISGHTSVYWYQQALGLGLQFLLWYDEGEERNRGNFPPRFSGRQFPNYSSELNVNALELEDSALYLCASSLSSYEQYFGPGTRLTVT.

This clonotype has at least ten counts. CDR3 nucleotide sequence: TGCAGCGTTGTCCGGGGTCGAATCACAGATACGCAGTATTTT. Residues: CSVVRGRITDTQYF. J is TRBJ2-3 and V is TRBV29-1; tentative D call: TRBD2 (5 bases). The V end was cut by 4 bases, the J end by 2 bases, with 13 bases between. From germline, CDR1 is SQVTM and CDR2 ANQGSEA. The CDR3 extends over 14 amino acids.

This clonotype was counted between two and nine times. J is TRBJ1-2 and V is TRBV3-1, with TRBD1 matching over 7 bases. Germline lookup yields CDR1 LGHDT and CDR2 YNNKEL (reference sequence). With 4 bases clipped from V and 8 bases from J, the junction kept 7 bases outside the gene matches. The CDR3 has 13 residues. In nucleotides, the CDR3 is TGTGCCAGCAGCCCCCAGGGGGGGCGAGGCTACACCTTC. Translated: CASSPQGGRGYTF.

The chain employs TRBV27 and TRBJ2-7; unclear D gene. Germline V gene sequence: CDR1 MNHEY, CDR2 SMNVEV (reference sequence). V shed 2 bases and J shed 5 bases, with 10 bases lying between them. This CDR3 is built from 13 residues. The CDR3, as DNA: TGTGCCAGCAGTTTAAGGTATTTCGACGAGCAGTACTTC. Protein sequence: CASSLRYFDEQYF.

This clonotype showed up just a few times. J is TRBJ2-1 and V is TRBV5-1; D is undetermined. Trimming stripped 0 bases from V and 5 bases from J, with 9 bases between. Germline V gene data show CDR1 as SGHRS and CDR2 as YFSETQ. The CDR3 consists of 14 residues. The CDR3, as DNA: TGCGCCAGCAGCTTGGTTAGTCAGAACAATGAGCAGTTCTTC. Its protein is CASSLVSQNNEQFF.

This clonotype was seen repeatedly, ten times or more. V gene TRBV12-3 or TRBV12-4 combines with J gene TRBJ2-2; TRBD2 matches 9 bases. The J segment lost 1 base and the V segment lost 8 bases, leaving 2 bases of the junction unmatched. CDR3 length: 14 amino acids. The CDR3 region has the DNA TGTGCCAGCTGGACTAGCGTGAACACCGGGGAGCTGTTTTTT. Translating it yields CASWTSVNTGELFF.

This clonotype was counted only a few times. CDR3 nucleotides: TGTGCCAGCAGTTACAATCTCGGGCTAGCGTCTTCGACAGATACGCAGTATTTT. It specifies CASSYNLGLASSTDTQYF. This chain joins TRBV6-5 and TRBJ2-3, with TRBD2 as a possible D gene (6 bases). Deletions cut 2 bases from V and 3 bases from J, with 21 bases between. This CDR3 has 18 residues. Germline CDR1 reads MNHEY; CDR2 reads SVGAGI.

This chain joins TRBV20-1 and TRBJ2-7; D gene unclear. Trimming shortened V by 5 bases and J by 6 bases, and 17 bases separated the two germline ends. Germline CDR1 DFQATT, CDR2 SNEGSKA (reference sequence). The CDR3 extends over 13 amino acids. CDR3 nucleotides: TGCAGTGCTGGAGTCCCCAGCTTGAGCGAGCAGTACTTC. Residues: CSAGVPSLSEQYF.

This clonotype was detected only a few times. The V and J genes are TRBV19 and TRBJ2-1; 9 bases match TRBD2. With V trimmed by 5 bases and J by 5 bases, 4 bases remained unmatched. There are 14 residues in the CDR3. CDR1 and CDR2 from the germline V gene are LNHDA and SQIVND (reference sequence). This chain's CDR3 is CASSVAGAHNEQFF. The CDR3 DNA sequence: TGTGCCAGTAGTGTAGCGGGGGCCCACAATGAGCAGTTCTTC. The full variable domain, completed using reference TRBV19 and TRBJ2-1, is DGGITQSPKYLFRKEGQNVTLSCEQNLNHDAMYWYRQDPGQGLRLIYYSQIVNDFQKGDIAEGYSVSREKKESFPLTVTSAQKNPTAFYLCASSVAGAHNEQFFGPGTRLTVL.

This CDR3 reads CASRKTQNYQETQYF. As DNA, the CDR3 is TGTGCCAGCCGGAAGACACAGAATTACCAAGAGACCCAGTACTTC. The J gene is TRBJ2-5, the V gene TRBV28, with D unclear. Trimming stripped 8 bases from V and 0 bases from J, with 16 bases between. The CDR3 runs to 15 residues. Germline V gives CDR1 MDHEN, CDR2 SYDVKM.

This clonotype turned up a few times. The CDR3 nucleotides are TGTGCCAGCAGCCCCGTACAGCCGAGCAATCAGCCCCAGCATTTT. Protein: CASSPVQPSNQPQHF. The chain joins TRBV4-2 to TRBJ1-5; D is undetermined. Germline V gene lookup returns CDR1 LGHNA and CDR2 YNFKEQ. The CDR3 consists of 15 residues. Trimming took 4 bases from V and 1 from J, leaving 11 bases between them.

The CDR3 coding sequence is TGTGCCAGCAGCATCGGGGGAGAGACCCAGTACTTC. Amino acids: CASSIGGETQYF. V and J are TRBV6-2 or TRBV6-3 and TRBJ2-5; possibly TRBD2 for D (6 bases). The germline V and J ends were trimmed by 6 bases and 4 bases, with 9 bases remaining between them. Per germline, CDR1 MNHEY and CDR2 SVGEGT. The CDR3 runs 12 residues.

This chain uses TRBV27 with TRBJ1-6; 7 nucleotides agree with TRBD1. This CDR3 has 15 amino acids. CDR1 is MNHEY and CDR2 is SMNVEV in the germline V gene (reference sequence). Germline trimming cut 5 bases from V and 12 bases from J; bases unmatched to any gene: 13. The CDR3 loop is CASSPGTASKGPLHF. DNA of the CDR3: TGTGCCAGCAGTCCTGGGACAGCCTCCAAGGGACCCCTCCACTTT.

V and J are TRBV3-1 and TRBJ1-4; no reliable D call. Looked up from germline, CDR1 is LGHDT and CDR2 is YNNKEL (reference sequence). V was shortened by 4 bases and J by 13 bases, with 13 bases between the two germline ends. The CDR3 consists of 12 residues. The CDR3 sequence is CASSRKAHGLFF. DNA for the CDR3: TGTGCCAGCAGCCGAAAGGCCCACGGACTGTTTTTT.

The table lists this clonotype with many counts. The chain has TRBV20-1 and TRBJ2-2; 8 bases fit TRBD1. V was pared by 0 bases and J by 3 bases, with 9 bases of the junction left unmatched. There are 17 residues in the CDR3. Germline values: CDR1 DFQATT, CDR2 SNEGSKA (reference sequence). The CDR3 bases are TGCAGTGCTAGAGATCGCGGCGACAGGGGTTACACCGGGGAGCTGTTTTTT. Encoded protein: CSARDRGDRGYTGELFF.

The chain links TRBV6-5 to TRBJ1-1; the match to TRBD1 covers 7 bases. Trimming cost V 5 bases and J 0 bases; bases outside gene matches: 3. CDR3 length equals 14 residues. CDR1 and CDR2 from the germline V gene are MNHEY and SVGAGI. CDR3 amino acids: CASSRDRMNTEAFF. CDR3 DNA: TGTGCCAGCAGTAGGGACAGAATGAACACTGAAGCTTTCTTT.